Here is one TCR beta chain with its context. The CDR3 has 11 residues. In germline, CDR1 is DFQATT, CDR2 SNEGSKA (reference sequence). Trimming took 7 bases from V and 6 from J, leaving 10 bases between them. This record belongs to a study of blood T cell repertoires in COVID-19. Using immunoSEQ multiplex PCR, the repertoire was profiled, and TCRdb retains in-frame clones only, with some absent. The data show approximately 180,000 clones, approximately 83% seen once. The J gene is TRBJ2-1, the V gene TRBV20-1, with D perhaps matching TRBD1 (6 bases). Sequencing input: peripheral blood. This receptor was taken from a human donor with active or convalescent COVID-19. The donor label of this sample is uncertain. CDR3 sequence reads: CSGTDRNEQFF. Written as DNA, the CDR3 is TGCAGTGGGACAGATCGCAATGAGCAGTTCTTC.